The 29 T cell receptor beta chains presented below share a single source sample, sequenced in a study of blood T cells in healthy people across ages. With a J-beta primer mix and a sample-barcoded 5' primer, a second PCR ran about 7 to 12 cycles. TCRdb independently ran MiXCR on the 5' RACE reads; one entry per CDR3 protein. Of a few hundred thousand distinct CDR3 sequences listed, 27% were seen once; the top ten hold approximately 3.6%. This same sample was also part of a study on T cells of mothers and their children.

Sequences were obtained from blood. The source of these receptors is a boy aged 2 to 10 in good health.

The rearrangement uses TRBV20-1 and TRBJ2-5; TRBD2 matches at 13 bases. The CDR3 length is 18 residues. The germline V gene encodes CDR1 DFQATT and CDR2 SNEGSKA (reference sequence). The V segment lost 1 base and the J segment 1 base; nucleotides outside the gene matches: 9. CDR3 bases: TGCAGTGCTAGAGGTGGACTAGCGGGAGATAGGCCCCAAGAGACCCAGTACTTC. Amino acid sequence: CSARGGLAGDRPQETQYF.

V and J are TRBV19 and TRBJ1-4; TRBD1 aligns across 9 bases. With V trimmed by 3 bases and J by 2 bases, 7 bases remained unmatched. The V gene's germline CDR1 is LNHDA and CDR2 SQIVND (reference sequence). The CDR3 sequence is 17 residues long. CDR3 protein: CASSILQGAPTNEKLFF. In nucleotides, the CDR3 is TGTGCCAGTAGTATCTTACAGGGGGCGCCGACTAATGAAAAACTGTTTTTT.

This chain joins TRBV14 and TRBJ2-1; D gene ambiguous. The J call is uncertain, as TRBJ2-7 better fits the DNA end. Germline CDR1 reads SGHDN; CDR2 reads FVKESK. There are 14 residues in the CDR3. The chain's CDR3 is CASSNRVPPNEQYF. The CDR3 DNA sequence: TGTGCCAGCAGCAACCGGGTTCCACCTAACGAGCAGTACTTC.

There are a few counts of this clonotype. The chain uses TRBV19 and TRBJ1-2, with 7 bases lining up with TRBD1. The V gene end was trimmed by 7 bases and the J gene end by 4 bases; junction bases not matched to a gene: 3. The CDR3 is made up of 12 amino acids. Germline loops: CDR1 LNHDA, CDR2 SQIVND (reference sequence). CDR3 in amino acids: CASKGAAYGYTF. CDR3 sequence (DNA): TGTGCCAGTAAGGGGGCGGCCTATGGCTACACCTTC.

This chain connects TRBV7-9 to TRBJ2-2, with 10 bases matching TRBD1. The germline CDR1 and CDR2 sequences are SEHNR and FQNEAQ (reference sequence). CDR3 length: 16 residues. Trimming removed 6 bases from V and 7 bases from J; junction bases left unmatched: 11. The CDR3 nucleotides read TGTGCCAGCAGTTCCGGGACAGGGGTGTTCAACGGGGAGCTGTTTTTT. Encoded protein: CASSSGTGVFNGELFF. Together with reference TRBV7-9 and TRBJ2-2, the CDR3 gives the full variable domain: DTGVSQNPRHKITKRGQNVTFRCDPISEHNRLYWYRQTLGQGPEFLTYFQNEAQLEKSRLLSDRFSAERPKGSFSTLEIQRTEQGDSAMYLCASSSGTGVFNGELFFGEGSRLTVL.

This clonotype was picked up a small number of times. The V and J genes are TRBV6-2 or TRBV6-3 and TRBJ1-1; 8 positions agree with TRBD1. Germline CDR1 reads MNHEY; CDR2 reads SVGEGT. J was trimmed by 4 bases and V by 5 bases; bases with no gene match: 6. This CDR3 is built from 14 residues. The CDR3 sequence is CASSPNTGGTEAFF. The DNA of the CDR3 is TGTGCCAGCAGTCCGAATACAGGGGGCACTGAAGCTTTCTTT.

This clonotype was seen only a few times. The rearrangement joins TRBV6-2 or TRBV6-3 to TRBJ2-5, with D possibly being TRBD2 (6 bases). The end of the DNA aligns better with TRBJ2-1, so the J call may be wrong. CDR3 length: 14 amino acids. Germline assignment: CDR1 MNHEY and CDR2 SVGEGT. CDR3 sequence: CATESGWTNNEQFF. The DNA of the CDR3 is TGTGCCACAGAGTCGGGGTGGACTAACAATGAGCAGTTCTTC.

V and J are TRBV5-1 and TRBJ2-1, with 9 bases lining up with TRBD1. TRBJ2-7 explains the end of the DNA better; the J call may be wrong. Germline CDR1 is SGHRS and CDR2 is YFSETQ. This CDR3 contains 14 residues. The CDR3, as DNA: TGCGCCAGCAGCGGGGGACAGGGTTGGGTCGAGCAGTACTTC. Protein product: CASSGGQGWVEQYF.

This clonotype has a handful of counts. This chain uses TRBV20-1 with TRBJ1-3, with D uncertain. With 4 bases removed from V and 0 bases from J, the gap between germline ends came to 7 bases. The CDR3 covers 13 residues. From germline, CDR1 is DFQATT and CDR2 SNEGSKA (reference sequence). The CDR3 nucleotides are TGCAGTGCTACGCGGGGCTCTGGAAACACCATATATTTT. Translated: CSATRGSGNTIYF.

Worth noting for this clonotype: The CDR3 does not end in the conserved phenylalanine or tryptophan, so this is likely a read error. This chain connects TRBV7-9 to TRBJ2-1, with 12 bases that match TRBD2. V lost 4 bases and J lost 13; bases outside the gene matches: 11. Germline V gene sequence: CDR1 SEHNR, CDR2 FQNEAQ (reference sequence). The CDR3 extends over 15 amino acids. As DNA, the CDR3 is TGTGCCAGCAGCTCGCTGACTAGCGGGAGTCGATCTCAGTTCCTC. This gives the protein CASSSLTSGSRSQFL.

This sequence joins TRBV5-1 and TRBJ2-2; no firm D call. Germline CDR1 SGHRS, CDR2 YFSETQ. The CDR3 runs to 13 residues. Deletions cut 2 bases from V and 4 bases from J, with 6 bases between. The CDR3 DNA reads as TGCGCCAGCAGCTTCTTCGGCACCGGGGAGCTGTTTTTT. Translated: CASSFFGTGELFF.

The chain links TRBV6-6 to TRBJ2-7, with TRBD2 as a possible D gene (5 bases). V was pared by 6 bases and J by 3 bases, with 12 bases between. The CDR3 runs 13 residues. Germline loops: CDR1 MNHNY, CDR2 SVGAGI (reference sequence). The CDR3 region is CASSPQAGYEQYF. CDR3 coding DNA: TGTGCCAGCAGCCCCCAGGCGGGCTACGAGCAGTACTTC.

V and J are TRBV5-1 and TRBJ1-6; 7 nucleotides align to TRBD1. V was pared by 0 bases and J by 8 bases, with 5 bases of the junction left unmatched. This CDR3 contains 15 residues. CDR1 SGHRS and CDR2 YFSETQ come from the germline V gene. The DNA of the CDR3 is TGCGCCAGCAGCTTGGGACAGGGTAGAGATTCACCCCTCCACTTT. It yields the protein CASSLGQGRDSPLHF.

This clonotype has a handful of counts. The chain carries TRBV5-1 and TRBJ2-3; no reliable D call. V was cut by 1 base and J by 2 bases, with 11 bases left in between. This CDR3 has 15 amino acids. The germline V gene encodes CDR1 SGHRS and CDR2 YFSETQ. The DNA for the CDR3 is TGCGCCAGCAGCTTGTCTGGGGTTACCACAGATACGCAGTATTTT. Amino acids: CASSLSGVTTDTQYF.

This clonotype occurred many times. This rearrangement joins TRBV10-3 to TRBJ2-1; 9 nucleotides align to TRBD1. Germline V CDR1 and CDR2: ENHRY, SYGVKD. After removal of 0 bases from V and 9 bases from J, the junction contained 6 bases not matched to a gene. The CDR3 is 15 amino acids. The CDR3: CAISESRDREAEQFF. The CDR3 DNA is TGTGCCATCAGTGAGTCCCGGGACAGGGAGGCTGAGCAGTTCTTC.

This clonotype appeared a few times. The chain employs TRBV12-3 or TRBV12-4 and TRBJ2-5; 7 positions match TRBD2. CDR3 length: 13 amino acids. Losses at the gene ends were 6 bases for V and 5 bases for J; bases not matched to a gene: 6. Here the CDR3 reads CASSFTSDETQYF. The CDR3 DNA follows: TGTGCCAGCAGCTTCACTAGCGATGAGACCCAGTACTTC.

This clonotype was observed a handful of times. CDR3 in DNA: TGTGCCAGCAGCCAAGATATGGGGAAGGGCTACACCTTC. Translation gives CASSQDMGKGYTF. The chain employs TRBV3-1 and TRBJ1-2; no clear D. V was cut by 0 bases and J by 8 bases, with 10 bases left in between. The germline V gene encodes CDR1 LGHDT and CDR2 YNNKEL (reference sequence). The CDR3 sequence is 13 residues long.

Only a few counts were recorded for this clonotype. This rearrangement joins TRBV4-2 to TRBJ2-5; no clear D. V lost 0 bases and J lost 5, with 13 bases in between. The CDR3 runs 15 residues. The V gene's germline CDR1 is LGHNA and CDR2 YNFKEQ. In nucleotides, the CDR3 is TGTGCCAGCAGCCAAGACCCCACAGCACGGGAGACCCAGTACTTC. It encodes CASSQDPTARETQYF.

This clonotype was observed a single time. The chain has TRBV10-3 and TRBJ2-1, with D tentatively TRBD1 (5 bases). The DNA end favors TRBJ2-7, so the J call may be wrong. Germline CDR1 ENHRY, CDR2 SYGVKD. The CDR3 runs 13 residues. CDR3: CAISESTVYEQYF. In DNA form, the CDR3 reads TGTGCCATCAGTGAGTCGACAGTTTACGAGCAGTACTTC.

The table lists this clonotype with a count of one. CDR3 region: CASSVGQGIYNEQFF. The CDR3 DNA sequence: TGTGCCAGCAGTGTCGGACAGGGGATATACAATGAGCAGTTCTTC. This sequence joins TRBV5-6 and TRBJ2-1; 9 nucleotides match TRBD1. Germline V CDR1 and CDR2: SGHDT, YYEEEE. Germline trimming cut 5 bases from V and 4 bases from J; bases unmatched to any gene: 7. CDR3 length equals 15 residues. The full variable domain, completed using reference TRBV5-6 and TRBJ2-1, is DAGVTQSPTHLIKTRGQQVTLRCSPKSGHDTVSWYQQALGQGPQFIFQYYEEEERQRGNFPDRFSGHQFPNYSSELNVNALLLGDSALYLCASSVGQGIYNEQFFGPGTRLTVL.

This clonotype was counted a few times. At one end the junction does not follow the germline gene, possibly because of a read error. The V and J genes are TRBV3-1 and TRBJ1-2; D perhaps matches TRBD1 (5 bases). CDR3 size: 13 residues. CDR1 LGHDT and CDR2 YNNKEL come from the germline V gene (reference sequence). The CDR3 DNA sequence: TGTGCCAGCAGCCGGGGCACAGGTTCGGGTGTATCCTTC. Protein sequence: CASSRGTGSGVSF. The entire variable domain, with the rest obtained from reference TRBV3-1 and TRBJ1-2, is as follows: DTAVSQTPKYLVTQMGNDKSIKCEQNLGHDTMYWYKQDSKKFLKIMFSYNNKELIINETVPNRFSPKSPDKAHLNLHINSLELGDSAVYFCASSRGTGSGVSFGSGTRLTVV.

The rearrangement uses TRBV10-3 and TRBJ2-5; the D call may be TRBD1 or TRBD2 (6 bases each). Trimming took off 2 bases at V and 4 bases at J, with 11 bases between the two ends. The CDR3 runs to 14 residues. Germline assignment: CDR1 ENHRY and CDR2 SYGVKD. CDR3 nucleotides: TGTGCCATCAGTGAGAGGGGGGAGCCAGAGACCCAGTACTTC. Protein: CAISERGEPETQYF.

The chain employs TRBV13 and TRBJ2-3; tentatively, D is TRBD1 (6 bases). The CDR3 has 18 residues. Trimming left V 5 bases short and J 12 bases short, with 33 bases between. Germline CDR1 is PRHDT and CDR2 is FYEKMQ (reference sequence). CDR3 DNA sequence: TGTGCCAGCAGCCCTCCCCGCCCGCAGGGGCTAACGGGATCTACACAGTATTTT. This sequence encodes CASSPPRPQGLTGSTQYF.

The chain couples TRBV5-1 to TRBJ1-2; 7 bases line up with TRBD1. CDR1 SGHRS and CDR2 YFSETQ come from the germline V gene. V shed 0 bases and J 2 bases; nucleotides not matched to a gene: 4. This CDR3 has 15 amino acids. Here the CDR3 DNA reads TGCGCCAGCAGCTTGGATAACAGGGGAAACTATGGCTACACCTTC. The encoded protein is CASSLDNRGNYGYTF.

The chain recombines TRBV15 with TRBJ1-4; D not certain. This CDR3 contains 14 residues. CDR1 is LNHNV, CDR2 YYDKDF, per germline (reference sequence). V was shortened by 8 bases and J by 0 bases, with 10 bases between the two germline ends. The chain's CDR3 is CATRTAPTNEKLFF. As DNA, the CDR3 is TGTGCCACCCGGACGGCTCCAACTAATGAAAAACTGTTTTTT. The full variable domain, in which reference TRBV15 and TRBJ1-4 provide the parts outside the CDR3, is DAMVIQNPRYQVTQFGKPVTLSCSQTLNHNVMYWYQQKSSQAPKLLFHYYDKDFNNEADTPDNFQSRRPNTSFCFLDIRSPGLGDTAMYLCATRTAPTNEKLFFGSGTQLSVL.

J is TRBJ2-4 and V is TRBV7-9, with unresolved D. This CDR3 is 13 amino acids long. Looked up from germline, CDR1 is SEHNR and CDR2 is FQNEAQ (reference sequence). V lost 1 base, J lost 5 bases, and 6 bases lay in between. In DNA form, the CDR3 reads TGTGCCAGCAGCTTAGTAGTACAAAACATTCAGTACTTC. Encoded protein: CASSLVVQNIQYF. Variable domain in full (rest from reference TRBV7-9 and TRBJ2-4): DTGVSQNPRHKITKRGQNVTFRCDPISEHNRLYWYRQTLGQGPEFLTYFQNEAQLEKSRLLSDRFSAERPKGSFSTLEIQRTEQGDSAMYLCASSLVVQNIQYFGAGTRLSVL.

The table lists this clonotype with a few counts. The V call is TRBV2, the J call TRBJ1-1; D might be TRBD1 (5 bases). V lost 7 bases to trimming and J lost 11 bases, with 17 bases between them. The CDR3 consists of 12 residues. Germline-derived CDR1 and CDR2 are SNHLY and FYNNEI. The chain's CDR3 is CASNRVGVDAFF. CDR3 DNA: TGTGCCAGCAATAGGGTGGGGGTCGACGCTTTCTTT.

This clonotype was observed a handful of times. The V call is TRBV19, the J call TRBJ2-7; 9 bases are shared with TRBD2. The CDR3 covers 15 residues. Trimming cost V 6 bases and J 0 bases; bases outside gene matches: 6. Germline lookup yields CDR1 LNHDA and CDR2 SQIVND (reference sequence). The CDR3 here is CASSRTSGLSYEQYF. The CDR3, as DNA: TGTGCCAGTAGCCGTACTAGCGGGCTCTCCTACGAGCAGTACTTC.

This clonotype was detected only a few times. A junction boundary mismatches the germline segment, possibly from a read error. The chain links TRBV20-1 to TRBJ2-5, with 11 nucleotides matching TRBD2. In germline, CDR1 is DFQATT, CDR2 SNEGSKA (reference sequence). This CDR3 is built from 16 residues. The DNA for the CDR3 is TGCAGCGCTAGAAAAACTAGCGGGGGATACCAAGAGACCCAGTACTTC. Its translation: CSARKTSGGYQETQYF.